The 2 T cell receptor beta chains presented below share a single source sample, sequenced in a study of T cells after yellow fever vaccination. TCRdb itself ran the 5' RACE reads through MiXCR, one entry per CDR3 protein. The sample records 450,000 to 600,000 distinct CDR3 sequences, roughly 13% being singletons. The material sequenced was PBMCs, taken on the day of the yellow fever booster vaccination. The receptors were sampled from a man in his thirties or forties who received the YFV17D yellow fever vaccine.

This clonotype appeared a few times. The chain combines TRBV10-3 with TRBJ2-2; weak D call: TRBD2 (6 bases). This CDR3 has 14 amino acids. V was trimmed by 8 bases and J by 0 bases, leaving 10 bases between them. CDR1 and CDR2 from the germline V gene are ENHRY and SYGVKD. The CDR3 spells CAIQEGPNTGELFF. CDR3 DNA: TGTGCCATCCAGGAGGGACCGAACACCGGGGAGCTGTTTTTT.

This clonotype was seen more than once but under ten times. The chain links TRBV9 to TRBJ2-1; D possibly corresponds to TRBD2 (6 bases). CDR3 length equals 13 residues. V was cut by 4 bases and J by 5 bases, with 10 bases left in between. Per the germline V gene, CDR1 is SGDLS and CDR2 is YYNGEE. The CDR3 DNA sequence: TGTGCCAGCAGCCTAGCGATCCACAATGAGCAGTTCTTC. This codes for CASSLAIHNEQFF. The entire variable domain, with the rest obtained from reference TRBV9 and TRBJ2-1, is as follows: DSGVTQTPKHLITATGQRVTLRCSPRSGDLSVYWYQQSLDQGLQFLIQYYNGEERAKGNILERFSAQQFPDLHSELNLSSLELGDSALYFCASSLAIHNEQFFGPGTRLTVL.